Listed below are T cell receptor beta chains from one sample, sequenced in a study of STAT5B mutations in CD4+ large granular lymphocyte leukemia. Here immunoSEQ multiplex PCR was the method, and the copy in TCRdb shows in-frame clones only, minus some. In the table there are around 50,000 clones, approximately 83% of which are singletons. Input material: CD4+ T cells from blood buffy coats. These receptor sequences come from a human donor in good health. Each CDR3 is given with its conserved first and last residue. A D gene is named only where the DNA matches it firmly.

J gene,D gene,V gene,CDR3 protein
TRBJ2-1,NA,TRBV5-1,CASSLVGGDYNEQFF
TRBJ1-4,NA,TRBV7-9,CASSLAGQYNEKLFF
TRBJ1-1,NA,TRBV7-7,CASSPDGMNTEAFF
NA,TRBD2,TRBV9,CASSPTHIAGGAYEQYF
TRBJ1-3,NA,TRBV7-9,CASSLAEGNTIYF
TRBJ1-1,NA,TRBV7-5,CVRSSPQRQAAGAHTEAFF
TRBJ1-2,NA,TRBV5-1,CASSLELGLGGYTF
TRBJ2-7,NA,TRBV19,CASSIDRYGEQYF
TRBJ2-4,NA,TRBV5-1,CASSLGRDLAKNIQYF
TRBJ2-6,TRBD1,TRBV10-1,CASMLPTGGGSSGANVLTF
TRBJ2-2,NA,TRBV6-1,CASSALLQAGELFF
TRBJ1-1,NA,TRBV11-1,CASSSRDTEAFF
TRBJ1-1,TRBD1,TRBV6-5,CASSPTGSPKAFF
TRBJ2-1,TRBD2,TRBV7-2,CASSLVSSGGAHEQFF